This TCR beta chain was identified during a study of control samples from healthy donors and cancer patients. Using immunoSEQ multiplex PCR, the repertoire was profiled, and TCRdb retains in-frame clones only, with some absent. The table lists nearly 200,000 clones, 91% of them singletons. Germline V CDR1 and CDR2: SGHRS, YFSETQ. V was clipped by 0 bases and J by 0 bases, with 7 bases between them. The CDR3 has 15 residues. This clone came up a few times. Sequencing was performed on blood. The receptor was isolated from a man in his thirties or forties in good health. The chain employs TRBV5-1 and TRBJ2-1; tentative D call: TRBD2 (6 bases). The CDR3: CASSLDGGSYNEQFF. The CDR3, as DNA: TGCGCCAGCAGCTTGGACGGGGGCTCCTACAATGAGCAGTTCTTC.